Sequencing of this TCR beta chain was carried out in a study of blood T cell repertoires in COVID-19. Here immunoSEQ multiplex PCR was the method, and the copy in TCRdb shows in-frame clones only, minus some. Altogether more than 95,000 clones are present, around four fifths being singletons, with the ten largest covering over 2%. V shed 8 bases and J 0 bases; nucleotides not matched to a gene: 10. This CDR3 has 18 amino acids. In germline, CDR1 is SGHVS, CDR2 FNYEAQ. This TCR was recovered from a man younger than 45 with acute or convalescent COVID-19. The J gene is TRBJ2-5, the V gene TRBV7-6, with TRBD2 identical over 15 bases. Sequencing was performed on peripheral blood. CDR3 nucleotide sequence: TGTGCCAGCCGGACCGGGACTAGCGGGGGGAACTACCAAGAGACCCAGTACTTC. Translated, it gives CASRTGTSGGNYQETQYF.